The 18 T cell receptor beta chains given below trace back to one sample, sequenced in a study of blood T cell repertoires in COVID-19 (dated by TCRdb to 2020 to 2021). Receptor amplification or capture employed the immunoSEQ multiplex PCR assay. TCRdb took over this immuneACCESS table, retaining in-frame rearrangements with V and J assigned. Such tables are incomplete; in checked studies, under half of the missing clones stem from an unresolved V gene, and the remainder is unexplained. For this sample the table gives about 330,000 clones, of which roughly 90% were detected only once. The ten largest clones add up to roughly 4% of the sample. The sequencing sample was made of peripheral blood. These receptors were collected from a woman in her fifties or sixties with active or convalescent COVID-19.

The chain has TRBV12-3 or TRBV12-4 and TRBJ1-2; D gene unclear. The V gene lost 7 bases and the J gene lost 0 bases, with 9 bases spanning the gap. This CDR3 contains 13 residues. CDR3 amino acids: CASKQEANYGYTF. The CDR3 DNA is TGTGCCAGCAAGCAGGAAGCTAACTATGGCTACACCTTC.

This chain links TRBV6-2 or TRBV6-3 with TRBJ2-3, with 7 bases that match TRBD1. The CDR3 has 13 residues. The V segment lost 5 bases and the J segment 6 bases; nucleotides outside the gene matches: 5. CDR1 is MNHEY, CDR2 SVGEGT, per germline. The DNA for the CDR3 is TGTGCCAGCAGTATGCAGGGGGATGATACGCAGTATTTT. This gives the protein CASSMQGDDTQYF.

The chain combines TRBV4-3 with TRBJ2-1; D not certain. The length of the CDR3 is 13 residues. V shed 0 bases and J shed 7 bases, with 7 bases lying between them. From germline, CDR1 is LGHNA and CDR2 YSLEER. The CDR3 nucleotides are TGCGCCAGCAGCCAAGATGACGGGAATGAGCAGTTCTTC. Translating it yields CASSQDDGNEQFF.

The chain carries TRBV28 and TRBJ2-7; D call uncertain. V lost 6 bases to trimming and J lost 4 bases, with 7 bases between them. The V gene's germline CDR1 is MDHEN and CDR2 SYDVKM. This CDR3 region has 11 residues. The CDR3 DNA reads TGTGCCAGCAGGCGCTGGTACGAGCAGTACTTC. It yields the protein CASRRWYEQYF.

This sequence joins TRBV29-1 and TRBJ2-4; D is possibly TRBD1 (5 bases). The CDR3 extends over 15 amino acids. The V end was cut by 4 bases, the J end by 4 bases, with 17 bases between. Germline assignment: CDR1 SQVTM and CDR2 ANQGSEA. The CDR3 nucleotides read TGCAGCGTTGGACAGTCGACGGAAGCTAAAAACATTCAGTACTTC. Its translation: CSVGQSTEAKNIQYF.

The chain has TRBV28 and TRBJ2-1, with 9 bases matching TRBD2. This CDR3 comprises 15 residues. Germline loops: CDR1 MDHEN, CDR2 SYDVKM. J gave up 7 bases and V 6 bases, and 10 bases lay outside the gene matches. As DNA, the CDR3 is TGTGCCAGCAGCGCCTTAGCGGGGGCCTGGAATGAGCAGTTCTTC. Its protein product is CASSALAGAWNEQFF.

In this sample, this clone turned up once. The rearrangement links TRBV19 to TRBJ1-2; perhaps TRBD1 as D (6 bases). From germline, CDR1 is LNHDA and CDR2 SQIVND (reference sequence). Trimming left V 1 base short and J 8 bases short, with 11 bases between. This CDR3 is 13 amino acids long. CDR3 nucleotides: TGTGCCAGTAGTATAGCGGGGGGCTACGGCTACACCTTC. Translating it yields CASSIAGGYGYTF.

V and J are TRBV28 and TRBJ2-7, with D possibly being TRBD2 (6 bases). Germline V gives CDR1 MDHEN, CDR2 SYDVKM. The CDR3 runs 15 residues. Deletions cut 2 bases from V and 4 bases from J, with 15 bases between. CDR3 nucleotide sequence: TGTGCCAGCAGTTTACGTCGCGGGACCTTTTACGAGCAGTACTTC. Translation gives CASSLRRGTFYEQYF.

The chain links TRBV19 to TRBJ2-2; D may be TRBD2 (5 bases). The ends were cut back, 4 bases at V and 2 bases at J, with 11 bases in the middle. Looked up from germline, CDR1 is LNHDA and CDR2 is SQIVND (reference sequence). CDR3 length equals 15 residues. CDR3 in DNA: TGTGCCAGTAGTACCCTCGACTATAACACCGGGGAGCTGTTTTTT. Protein product: CASSTLDYNTGELFF.

This chain joins TRBV18 and TRBJ2-1; TRBD2 is a possible D gene (5 bases). Deletions cut 0 bases from V and 7 bases from J, with 10 bases between. The CDR3 is 14 amino acids. Germline assignment: CDR1 KGHSH and CDR2 LQKENI. The CDR3 region has the DNA TGTGCCAGCTCACCACCACGACCGGGGAATGAGCAGTTCTTC. It codes for CASSPPRPGNEQFF.

The rearrangement uses TRBV19 and TRBJ1-4, with 7 bases identical to TRBD1. The CDR3 covers 16 residues. The V segment lost 5 bases and the J segment 0 bases; nucleotides outside the gene matches: 6. Looked up from germline, CDR1 is LNHDA and CDR2 is SQIVND (reference sequence). CDR3 sequence reads: CASSQGTAATNEKLFF. Written as DNA, the CDR3 is TGTGCCAGTAGTCAGGGGACAGCTGCAACTAATGAAAAACTGTTTTTT.

The V and J genes are TRBV9 and TRBJ2-1, with a weak D call TRBD1 (7 bases). Trimming took 4 bases from V and 3 from J, leaving 14 bases between them. Per the germline V gene, CDR1 is SGDLS and CDR2 is YYNGEE. This CDR3 spans 15 amino acids. This chain's CDR3 is CASSFTGEDYNEQFF. The DNA for the CDR3 is TGTGCCAGCAGCTTTACAGGGGAGGACTACAATGAGCAGTTCTTC.

The chain's CDR3 is CASSDRDGNTIYF. CDR3 in DNA: TGTGCCAGCTCGGACAGGGATGGAAACACCATATATTTT. V usage is TRBV18 and J usage is TRBJ1-3; 8 bases match TRBD1. The CDR3 contains 13 residues. V shed 6 bases and J 3 bases; nucleotides not matched to a gene: 1. The germline CDR1 and CDR2 sequences are KGHSH and LQKENI.

This chain joins TRBV2 and TRBJ1-2; D is uncertain. The V and J ends lost 5 bases and 0 bases respectively, with 10 bases between them. This CDR3 comprises 14 residues. Germline V gene sequence: CDR1 SNHLY, CDR2 FYNNEI. CDR3 residues: CASSNAGANYGYTF. The CDR3 coding sequence is TGTGCCAGCAGTAACGCCGGAGCTAACTATGGCTACACCTTC.

Points on this clone: Other DNA sequences in the sample encode the same CDR3. The chain is built from TRBV11-2 and TRBJ1-1, with 7 bases fitting TRBD1. CDR1 and CDR2 (germline): SGHAT, FQNNGV. This CDR3 spans 14 amino acids. The J segment lost 2 bases and the V segment lost 5 bases, leaving 5 bases of the junction unmatched. DNA for the CDR3: TGTGCCAGCAGCCTGGGGGACAGAAACACTGAAGCTTTCTTT. It translates to CASSLGDRNTEAFF.

The chain couples TRBV7-9 to TRBJ1-1; the D gene is possibly TRBD1 (5 bases). Germline lookup yields CDR1 SEHNR and CDR2 FQNEAQ (reference sequence). Trimming removed 4 bases from V and 3 bases from J, with 12 bases in between. This CDR3 has 14 residues. The CDR3 coding sequence is TGTGCCAGCAGCTCGGGACGGGAGGACACTGAAGCTTTCTTT. As protein: CASSSGREDTEAFF.

V is TRBV19 and J is TRBJ2-5; weak D call: TRBD1 (6 bases). Germline V gene data show CDR1 as LNHDA and CDR2 as SQIVND (reference sequence). V lost 5 bases to trimming and J lost 1 base, with 11 bases between them. CDR3 length: 14 amino acids. CDR3 in amino acids: CASSLRGFQETQYF. In nucleotides, the CDR3 is TGTGCCAGTAGTCTCAGGGGATTCCAAGAGACCCAGTACTTC. The entire variable domain, with the rest obtained from reference TRBV19 and TRBJ2-5, is as follows: DGGITQSPKYLFRKEGQNVTLSCEQNLNHDAMYWYRQDPGQGLRLIYYSQIVNDFQKGDIAEGYSVSREKKESFPLTVTSAQKNPTAFYLCASSLRGFQETQYFGPGTRLLVL.

This clone turned up a few times. The genes are TRBV9 and TRBJ1-1; D is ambiguous. Per the germline V gene, CDR1 is SGDLS and CDR2 is YYNGEE. Trimming stripped 4 bases from V and 3 bases from J, with 13 bases between. This CDR3 is 14 amino acids long. The CDR3 coding sequence is TGTGCCAGCAGCCTAGACGGACTGTACACTGAAGCTTTCTTT. Translation: CASSLDGLYTEAFF.